Following are 8 T cell receptor beta chains from one sample sequenced in a study of cytomegalovirus exposure and HLA in healthy donors. PCR employed 60 Vbeta and 13 Jbeta primers. The data were produced by immunoSEQ multiplex PCR, yet TCRdb's version contains in-frame clones alone and is incomplete. The sample records around 61,000 clones, about 80% being singletons. The source material was PBMCs. The receptors were gathered from a man in his forties or fifties in good health and CMV-seronegative.

The V and J genes are TRBV27 and TRBJ1-5, with D possibly being TRBD1 (5 bases). This CDR3 has 13 amino acids. The V and J ends lost 5 bases and 4 bases respectively, with 9 bases between them. CDR1 MNHEY and CDR2 SMNVEV come from the germline V gene (reference sequence). The CDR3 reads CASSDSFNQPQHF. The CDR3 DNA sequence: TGTGCCAGCAGTGACAGTTTTAATCAGCCCCAGCATTTT.

This clone was observed a few times. V usage is TRBV7-2 and J usage is TRBJ2-7; the D is unclear. The ends were cut back, 2 bases at V and 4 bases at J, with 15 bases in the middle. The germline V gene has CDR1 SGHTA and CDR2 FQGNSA. The CDR3 extends over 15 amino acids. This chain's CDR3 is CASSLRRGRNYEQYF. As DNA, the CDR3 is TGTGCCAGCAGCTTAAGGCGTGGCAGGAATTACGAGCAGTACTTC.

This chain connects TRBV27 to TRBJ2-1; 9 nucleotides align to TRBD2. Germline-derived CDR1 and CDR2 are MNHEY and SMNVEV (reference sequence). This CDR3 spans 17 amino acids. Germline trimming cut 5 bases from V and 6 bases from J; bases unmatched to any gene: 14. The CDR3 DNA reads as TGTGCCAGCAGTATCTCCTTATTCGCGGGGGGGTCCAATGAGCAGTTCTTC. Its protein is CASSISLFAGGSNEQFF.

V is TRBV13 and J is TRBJ1-2; a possible D gene is TRBD1 (5 bases). V was shortened by 1 base and J by 1 base, with 13 bases between the two germline ends. The CDR3 length is 16 residues. CDR1 is PRHDT, CDR2 FYEKMQ, per germline (reference sequence). CDR3: CASSLVRGMGNYGYTF. The CDR3 coding sequence is TGTGCCAGCAGCTTAGTTCGGGGGATGGGTAACTATGGCTACACCTTC.

CDR3 in amino acids: CAWSSSRQFNSPLHF. CDR3 DNA sequence: TGTGCCTGGAGTTCTTCCCGACAGTTTAATTCACCCCTCCACTTT. The J gene is TRBJ1-6, the V gene TRBV30; the D gene is possibly TRBD1 (5 bases). The V gene lost 2 bases and the J gene lost 6 bases, with 14 bases spanning the gap. CDR3 size: 15 residues. Germline values: CDR1 GTSNPN, CDR2 SVGIG (reference sequence).

V and J are TRBV6-1 and TRBJ2-1; TRBD2 agrees at 12 bases. Germline CDR1 reads MNHNS; CDR2 reads SASEGT. The trim removed 8 bases at V and 7 bases at J, leaving 9 bases unmatched. The CDR3 extends over 15 amino acids. CDR3 DNA: TGTGCCAGCCAAAATCTAGCGGGGGGGCCAAATGAGCAGTTCTTC. Residues: CASQNLAGGPNEQFF.

This clone came up a few times. V and J are TRBV5-6 and TRBJ2-7; weak D call: TRBD1 (6 bases). The CDR3 totals 15 residues. With 4 bases removed from V and 3 bases from J, the gap between germline ends came to 17 bases. Germline CDR1 reads SGHDT; CDR2 reads YYEEEE. As DNA, the CDR3 is TGTGCCAGCAGCATGGCAGGGGCCAAGGGCTACGAGCAGTACTTC. This encodes CASSMAGAKGYEQYF.

The CDR3 spells CASSNNDRGETQYF. The CDR3, as DNA: TGTGCCAGCAGCAATAACGACAGGGGGGAGACCCAGTACTTC. The chain has TRBV7-8 and TRBJ2-5; TRBD1 matches 9 bases. This CDR3 spans 14 amino acids. In germline, CDR1 is SGHVS, CDR2 FQNEAQ. J lost 5 bases, V lost 5 bases, and 6 bases had no gene match.